A selection of T cell receptor beta chains follows, all from one sample in a study of radiation and T cells in renal cell carcinoma. TCRdb's copy holds only in-frame clones and misses some; the assay was immunoSEQ multiplex PCR. The sample shows roughly 130,000 clones, over 75% of them seen only once. The material sequenced was blood, taken from a patient whose treatment included radiotherapy and nephrectomy. These receptor sequences come from a woman aged 55-69 years with renal cell carcinoma. The CDR3 runs from the conserved cysteine through the conserved F or W. The D gene is left open where the match is weak. Clone size is not always given. Where it is, it says once, few, many or a class for expanded clones.

D	V	J	size	DNA	CDR3
NA	TRBV4-2	TRBJ2-7	NA	TGTGCCAGCAGCCAAGAAGGGTGGACTTCCTACGAGCAGTACTTC	CASSQEGWTSYEQYF
NA	TRBV6-5	TRBJ1-1	NA	TGTGCCAGCACCGACGGGCGACTGTACACTGAAGCTTTCTTT	CASTDGRLYTEAFF
TRBD2	TRBV4-1	TRBJ2-7	once	TGCGCCAGCAGCCAAGAGGCGGGGGTGTCCTACGAGCAGTACTTC	CASSQEAGVSYEQYF
NA	TRBV7-9	TRBJ1-4	NA	TGTGCCAGCAGCTCATCCGGGATTAGTGAAAAACTGTTTTTT	CASSSSGISEKLFF
NA	TRBV6-1	TRBJ2-1	NA	TGTGCCACAAGGAGGGGGGACTCCTACAATGAGCAGTTCTTC	CATRRGDSYNEQFF
NA	TRBV6-5	TRBJ1-2	NA	TGTGCCACCCAGCCTTTTGAAGCTAACTATGGCTACACCTTC	CATQPFEANYGYTF
TRBD1	TRBV6-5	TRBJ2-7	NA	TGTGCCAGCAGGAGTGCCGGGACAGCGTCCTACGAGCAGTACTTC	CASRSAGTASYEQYF
NA	TRBV7-9	TRBJ1-1	NA	TGTGCCAGCAGCTTAGAAGGAGGGCGCCCCGAAGCTTTCTTT	CASSLEGGRPEAFF
NA	TRBV6-6	TRBJ1-2	NA	TGTGCCAGCAGTTACTCGAGCGGGCCTAGGGGCTACACCTTC	CASSYSSGPRGYTF
NA	TRBV6-5	TRBJ1-5	NA	TGTGCCAGCAGACTCTCTCTCCAGCCCCAGCATTTT	CASRLSLQPQHF
NA	TRBV10-3	TRBJ1-2	NA	TGTGCCATCAAGGGTAACGGGGATTATGGCTACACCTTC	CAIKGNGDYGYTF
TRBD1	TRBV5-1	TRBJ2-1	NA	TGCGCCAGCAGCTTGGGAGACAGGGGGTACAATGAGCAGTTCTTC	CASSLGDRGYNEQFF
TRBD1	TRBV7-9	TRBJ1-1	once	TGTGCCAGCAGCCGACCCACGGACAGGTTGAACACTGAAGCTTTCTTT	CASSRPTDRLNTEAFF
NA	TRBV2	TRBJ2-7	NA	TGTGCCAGCAGGGCAGGGGCTCTATACGAGCAGTACTTC	CASRAGALYEQYF
TRBD1	TRBV6-1	TRBJ1-1	NA	TGTGCCAGCAGTGTACAGGGGTGGACTGAAGCTTTCTTT	CASSVQGWTEAFF
NA	TRBV2	TRBJ2-3	NA	TGTGCCAGCAGGGTTAGGCGCACAGATACGCAGTATTTT	CASRVRRTDTQYF
NA	TRBV9	TRBJ2-5	NA	TGTGCCAGCAGCGTAGGGGGACTCCTCAAGACCCAGTACTTC	CASSVGGLLKTQYF
NA	TRBV18	TRBJ2-5	NA	TGTGCCAGCTCGGAATATAAGAGTCGGACCCAGTACTTC	CASSEYKSRTQYF
TRBD1	TRBV5-4	TRBJ1-4	NA	TGTGCCAGCAGCCCAACCCGCGGACAGGGCATTAATGAAAAACTGTTTTTT	CASSPTRGQGINEKLFF
TRBD1	TRBV5-6	TRBJ1-1	NA	TGTGCCAGCAGCAATCACAGGGGACTCCACACTGAAGCTTTCTTT	CASSNHRGLHTEAFF
NA	TRBV9	TRBJ2-1	NA	TGTGCCAGCGCTACTTCTGTTGGCAATGAGCAGTTCTTC	CASATSVGNEQFF
NA	TRBV7-8	TRBJ2-7	many	TGTGCCAGCAGCTTAGCGATGGGGGAGTTGTACGAGCAGTACTTC	CASSLAMGELYEQYF
NA	TRBV5-1	TRBJ2-7	NA	TGCGCCAGTCGGAGGAAATTAGCCTACGAGCAGTACTTC	CASRRKLAYEQYF
TRBD2	TRBV9	TRBJ2-5	few	TGTGCCAGCAGCTCAGGGACTAGCGGGAATTGGGTTGAGACCCAGTACTTC	CASSSGTSGNWVETQYF
NA	TRBV5-1	TRBJ1-2	NA	TGCGCCAGCAGCTTAGCTTCAGGGGACTATGGCTACACCTTC	CASSLASGDYGYTF
TRBD1	TRBV30	TRBJ1-1	few	TGTGCCTGGAGTGGATCAGGGGGGCCTGAAGCTTTCTTT	CAWSGSGGPEAFF
TRBD1	TRBV28	TRBJ2-3	NA	TGTGCCAGCAGGACAGGGGGCGATTTTCTGACAGATACGCAGTATTTT	CASRTGGDFLTDTQYF
TRBD1	TRBV19	TRBJ1-1	once	TGTGCCAGTAGCGTGACAGGGGAATGGGTTTTTCACACTGAAGCTTTCTTT	CASSVTGEWVFHTEAFF
NA	TRBV28	TRBJ2-2	once	TGTGCCAGCAGATTGGCTGCAGGGGCCGGGGAGCTGTTTTTT	CASRLAAGAGELFF
TRBD1	TRBV7-9	TRBJ2-2	few	TGTGCCAGCAGTCCTTGGACAGGGAGCACCGGGGAGCTGTTTTTT	CASSPWTGSTGELFF
TRBD1	TRBV2	TRBJ1-2	NA	TGTGCCAGCAGTTTCCAGGGGGTGAGTGGCTACACCTTC	CASSFQGVSGYTF
TRBD1	TRBV7-2	TRBJ1-1	NA	TGTGCCAGCAGCTTACTTCAACAGGGGCAAGCTTTCTTT	CASSLLQQGQAFF
TRBD1	TRBV10-3	TRBJ1-2	NA	TGTGCCACTCGGCCGACGGACAGGGTATATGGCTACACCTTC	CATRPTDRVYGYTF
NA	TRBV15	TRBJ2-1	NA	TGTGCCACCAGCAGTACTTCTAGCGACTGGGGGAATGAGCAGTTCTTC	CATSSTSSDWGNEQFF
NA	TRBV6-1	TRBJ2-1	once	TGTGCCAGCAGTGATCCCATAAGGAATGAGCAGTTCTTC	CASSDPIRNEQFF
NA	TRBV2	TRBJ1-1	few	TGTGCCAGCAGTGAAGAGGGGGGTGCGAGCACTGAAGCTTTCTTT	CASSEEGGASTEAFF
NA	TRBV6-6	TRBJ2-7	NA	TGTGCCAGCAGTTTAGGGGAGTGGTACGAGCAGTACTTC	CASSLGEWYEQYF
NA	TRBV5-1	TRBJ2-3	NA	TGCGCCAGCAGAGTAATTTACCGGCTCACAGATACGCAGTATTTT	CASRVIYRLTDTQYF
NA	TRBV5-1	TRBJ2-3	NA	TGCGCCAGCAGCTTGAACCCAGCCTCGAGCACAGATACGCAGTATTTT	CASSLNPASSTDTQYF
NA	TRBV5-6	TRBJ1-1	NA	TGTGCCAGCAGCTTGGCTCTCAACACTGAAGCTTTCTTT	CASSLALNTEAFF
NA	TRBV2	TRBJ2-1	NA	TGTGCCAGCAGTGAAAATAGTTACAATGAGCAGTTCTTC	CASSENSYNEQFF
NA	TRBV2	TRBJ1-1	NA	TGTGCCAGCAGTGAAGCCCGGCTGGGCATGAACACTGAAGCTTTCTTT	CASSEARLGMNTEAFF
NA	TRBV6-5	TRBJ2-7	NA	TGTGCCAGCACCCAGTTGACGCAGACTACCTACGAGCAGTACTTC	CASTQLTQTTYEQYF
NA	TRBV5-6	TRBJ1-4	NA	TGTGCCAGCAGCTTGGGTACGTCAACTAATGAAAAACTGTTTTTT	CASSLGTSTNEKLFF
NA	TRBV6-6	TRBJ1-2	NA	TGTGCCAGCAGTAAACGGGGCCTGGAATTGGGCTACACCTTC	CASSKRGLELGYTF
NA	TRBV7-2	TRBJ2-7	NA	TGTGCCAGCAGCTTAGACGGGGGGCCTCTTTACGAGCAGTACTTC	CASSLDGGPLYEQYF
NA	TRBV7-2	TRBJ2-3	once	TGTGCCAGCAGCTTAGGACAGAGAGGCTCTAGCACAGATACGCAGTATTTT	CASSLGQRGSSTDTQYF
NA	TRBV11-2	TRBJ2-7	NA	TGTGCCAGCAGCTTAAAGAGGGACACCTCCTACGAGCAGTACTTC	CASSLKRDTSYEQYF
TRBD1	TRBV29-1	TRBJ1-3	NA	TGCAGCGTTACCGCAGGGGGCGGAAACACCATATATTTT	CSVTAGGGNTIYF
TRBD1	TRBV6-1	TRBJ2-5	NA	TGTGCCAGCAGCACAACAGGGGTGTCAGAGACCCAGTACTTC	CASSTTGVSETQYF
TRBD2	TRBV7-9	TRBJ2-7	NA	TGTGCCAGCAGCTTCTCTAGCGGGAGCTCCCGGCAGTACTTC	CASSFSSGSSRQYF
TRBD1	TRBV7-9	TRBJ2-1	few	TGTGCCAGCAGCTTCTGGAGGACAGGGGGCGGCGGTGAGCAGTTCTTC	CASSFWRTGGGGEQFF
TRBD1	TRBV6-1	TRBJ1-5	NA	TGTGCCAGCAGTGAACTGGGACAGGGGGAGGGTCAGCCCCAGCATTTT	CASSELGQGEGQPQHF